The T cell receptor (beta chain) described here comes from a study of regulatory T cells in long-lasting Graves disease. This clonotype was picked up a small number of times. Its antigen is undetermined. Between the trimmed V and J ends, which lost 0 bases and 1 base, there was a span of 7 bases. The CDR3 loop spans 14 amino acids. Per the germline V gene, CDR1 is LGHDT and CDR2 is YNNKEL (reference sequence). Arm-PCR of CDR3 regions with iRepertoire HTBI primers generated TCR beta libraries. TCRdb re-called the multiplex PCR reads with MiXCR, one entry per CDR3 protein. The data contain about 660,000 distinct CDR3 sequences, approximately 29% of them seen just once; the ten biggest clones take up 42%. Study-wide findings and caveats: Persistent patients had a count of shared public clonotypes (about 2,500) that exceeded that of new patients (about 870).

Regarding time point: persistent/refractory GD, antithyroid drugs over 5 years with positive TRAb. The TCR library was prepared using RNA isolated from PBMCs. Recruitment took place at an endocrinology department in Xi'an, China. The clonotype comes from a female donor with Graves disease. The J gene is TRBJ2-7, the V gene TRBV3-1; no firm D call. The input for sequencing was peripheral blood mononuclear cells (PBMCs), taken when the disease was refractory, from a patient treated with antithyroid drugs. The CDR3 loop reads CASSQDLTSYEQYF. CDR3 coding DNA: TGTGCCAGCAGCCAAGATCTTACTTCCTACGAGCAGTACTTC.